The source of this T cell receptor (beta chain) is a study of OX40 agonist ivuxolimab in advanced cancers. About this clone itself: Its antigen is not identified.

The CDR3 is made up of 14 amino acids. Germline V lookup: CDR1 MDHEN, CDR2 SYDVKM. Between the trimmed V and J ends, which lost 2 bases and 1 base, there was a span of 8 bases. Whole-study findings and limits: In general, CD8+ T cells held more expanded clones than CD4+ did, on average.

Sequencing was performed with immunoSEQ multiplex PCR; in TCRdb, only in-frame clones are kept and a portion is missing. The sample lists approximately 89,000 clones, roughly 88% seen once, with less than 0.85% in the top ten. The origin of this receptor is an adult with an advanced solid tumor such as melanoma, head and neck, liver or kidney cancer. Specimen: CD4+ or CD8+ T cells sorted from blood, collected in a trial of the OX40 agonist ivuxolimab. V gene TRBV28 combines with J gene TRBJ1-2; D is unclear. This CDR3 reads CASSLPDLNYGYTF. Here the CDR3 DNA reads TGTGCCAGCAGTTTACCGGACCTTAACTATGGCTACACCTTC.